These T cell receptor beta chains were read from a single sample in a study of OX40 agonist ivuxolimab in advanced cancers. Sequencing was performed with immunoSEQ multiplex PCR; in TCRdb, only in-frame clones are kept and a portion is missing. Of 65,000 to 95,000 clones listed, about 86% are singletons. The material sequenced was CD4+ or CD8+ T cells sorted from blood, taken in a trial of the OX40 agonist ivuxolimab. Receptors originate from an adult with an advanced solid tumor such as melanoma, head and neck, liver or kidney cancer. CDR3s include the opening cysteine and the closing phenylalanine or tryptophan. A D gene is named only where the DNA matches it firmly. Size tells how often a clone was seen (once, few, many) or the class of an expanded clone, and some rows leave it out.

clone size | D gene | J gene | V gene | CDR3 DNA | CDR3 protein
few | TRBD1 | TRBJ1-1 | TRBV30 | TGTGCCTGGGGGAGTCAGGGGGCATGGACTGAAGCTTTCTTT | CAWGSQGAWTEAFF
NA | NA | TRBJ1-3 | TRBV6-5 | TGTGCCAGCAGTTACTCGTTTACGACCTCTGGAAACACCATATATTTT | CASSYSFTTSGNTIYF
NA | NA | TRBJ2-3 | TRBV6-1 | TGTGCCACCACACGGGGTGTCACAGATACGCAGTATTTT | CATTRGVTDTQYF
once | NA | TRBJ2-1 | TRBV7-6 | TGTGCCAGCAGCTTAGAAGCGGACAATGAGCAGTTCTTC | CASSLEADNEQFF
NA | NA | TRBJ1-2 | TRBV18 | TGTGCCAGCTCATCAGACACTCTTGGACGTGGCTACACCTTC | CASSSDTLGRGYTF
NA | NA | TRBJ1-2 | TRBV6-4 | TGTGCCAGCAGTCCGGACGGGAAGAACTATGGCTACACCTTC | CASSPDGKNYGYTF
NA | NA | TRBJ2-2 | TRBV7-9 | TGTGCCAGCAGCCCCCTGCCGAGGGGTGCCACCGGGGAGCTGTTTTTT | CASSPLPRGATGELFF
NA | TRBD1 | TRBJ2-6 | TRBV7-3 | TGTGCCAGCAGCTTCGGGACAGGGACGCCGGGCTCTGGGGCCAACGTCCTGACTTTC | CASSFGTGTPGSGANVLTF
NA | NA | TRBJ2-4 | TRBV7-2 | TGTGCCAGCAGCCCACCGGGTGGGGGCAAAAACATTCAGTACTTC | CASSPPGGGKNIQYF
NA | TRBD2 | TRBJ2-3 | TRBV9 | TGTGCCAGCAGCGTCCTCGGGACTAGCGGGGGGGCCGGCGATACGCAGTATTTT | CASSVLGTSGGAGDTQYF
NA | TRBD1 | TRBJ1-3 | TRBV28 | TGTGCCAGCAGTCGCGGGGGACAGGGAAACACCATATATTTT | CASSRGGQGNTIYF
NA | NA | TRBJ1-2 | TRBV18 | TGTGCCAGCTCACCTCAGGACACGATCGGCTATGGCTACACCTTC | CASSPQDTIGYGYTF
NA | TRBD2 | TRBJ2-1 | TRBV7-9 | TGTGCCAGCAGCTTAGCGGCTAGCGGGAGCTATGAGCAGTTCTTC | CASSLAASGSYEQFF
NA | NA | TRBJ2-2 | TRBV7-9 | TGTGCCAGCAGCCAGGGGAGGACGGGAGAAAACGGGGAGCTGTTTTTT | CASSQGRTGENGELFF
NA | NA | TRBJ2-1 | TRBV9 | TGTGCCAGCAGCGTAGCGTCCGGGCCGTACAATGAGCAGTTCTTC | CASSVASGPYNEQFF
NA | NA | TRBJ1-2 | TRBV5-5 | TGTGCCAGCAGCCCGCGGGGGGACTATGGCTACACCTTC | CASSPRGDYGYTF
NA | TRBD2 | TRBJ2-5 | TRBV19 | TGTGCCAGTAGTTCTAGCGGGGGGCTGGAGACCCAGTACTTC | CASSSSGGLETQYF
NA | NA | TRBJ2-5 | TRBV20-1 | TGCAGTGCTAGTCTAGCAGAGACCCAGTACTTC | CSASLAETQYF